The 29 T cell receptor beta chains given below trace back to one sample, sequenced in a study of T-cell memory formation after mild COVID-19. TCRdb redid the calling of the 5' RACE reads with MiXCR, one entry per CDR3 protein. The table includes about 180,000 distinct CDR3 sequences, around 18% detected once. Sequencing was performed on PBMCs or a T cell subset sorted from them (not recorded which). These receptors all come from a man aged 18 to 30 who had mild COVID-19 (a few samples of this study predate the infection). Cell type and time point are not known.

This clonotype came up a few times. CDR3 bases: TGTGCCAGCAGCCCCTGGACAGGGGAAAGGCAGCCCCAGCATTTT. Protein sequence: CASSPWTGERQPQHF. The J gene is TRBJ1-5, the V gene TRBV28, with TRBD1 matching 9 bases. Looked up from germline, CDR1 is MDHEN and CDR2 is SYDVKM. The J segment lost 7 bases and the V segment lost 6 bases, leaving 10 bases of the junction unmatched. The CDR3 is made up of 15 amino acids.

J is TRBJ2-3 and V is TRBV20-1; perhaps TRBD2 as D (6 bases). V lost 3 bases and J 0 bases, leaving 7 bases between the germline ends. The CDR3 sequence is 13 residues long. Germline V lookup: CDR1 DFQATT, CDR2 SNEGSKA (reference sequence). The CDR3 is CSASGTSTDTQYF. In DNA form, the CDR3 reads TGCAGTGCTAGTGGGACTAGCACAGATACGCAGTATTTT.

The CDR3 region has the DNA TGTGCCAGCAGCCAAGATTGGCCGGGGATGAACACTGAAGCTTTCTTT. Its protein product is CASSQDWPGMNTEAFF. V is TRBV4-2 and J is TRBJ1-1; D ambiguous. V dropped 0 bases and J dropped 0 bases, with 11 bases sitting between them. Germline CDR1 LGHNA, CDR2 YNFKEQ. This CDR3 region has 16 residues.

The chain has TRBV12-3 or TRBV12-4 and TRBJ2-3; weak D call: TRBD1 (6 bases). This CDR3 has 14 amino acids. The V end lost 6 bases, the J end lost 6 bases, and 16 bases lay between the germline ends. The CDR3 protein is CASRGRQVWDTQYF. In DNA, the CDR3 is TGTGCCAGCAGAGGCAGACAGGTTTGGGATACGCAGTATTTT.

V is TRBV11-2 and J is TRBJ2-5; D call uncertain. This CDR3 region has 13 residues. Germline lookup yields CDR1 SGHAT and CDR2 FQNNGV. The V gene lost 0 bases and the J gene lost 4 bases, with 6 bases spanning the gap. CDR3 coding DNA: TGTGCCAGCAGCTTAGAGCGGTCAGAGACCCAGTACTTC. This sequence encodes CASSLERSETQYF. The whole variable domain, remainder taken from reference TRBV11-2 and TRBJ2-5, is EAGVAQSPRYKIIEKRQSVAFWCNPISGHATLYWYQQILGQGPKLLIQFQNNGVVDDSQLPKDRFSAERLKGVDSTLKIQPAKLEDSAVYLCASSLERSETQYFGPGTRLLVL.

A few counts support this clonotype. This chain links TRBV18 with TRBJ1-2; D might be TRBD1 (5 bases). This CDR3 spans 13 amino acids. The germline V gene has CDR1 KGHSH and CDR2 LQKENI. V was pared by 0 bases and J by 7 bases, with 9 bases between. The CDR3 sequence is CASSPPGGSGYTF. The CDR3 nucleotides are TGTGCCAGCTCACCACCGGGGGGGAGTGGCTACACCTTC.

There are a few counts of this clonotype. The J gene is TRBJ1-2, the V gene TRBV20-1; D remains ambiguous. Germline V gene sequence: CDR1 DFQATT, CDR2 SNEGSKA (reference sequence). V lost 3 bases to trimming and J lost 4 bases, with 3 bases between them. The CDR3 contains 10 residues. CDR3 bases: TGCAGTGCTAGCCTCTATGGCTACACCTTC. It is translated as CSASLYGYTF.

This clonotype was observed once. V is TRBV16 and J is TRBJ1-2; 8 bases line up with TRBD1. Germline CDR1 is KGHSY and CDR2 is FQNENV. There are 14 residues in the CDR3. The V segment lost 4 bases and the J segment 5 bases; nucleotides outside the gene matches: 6. The CDR3 DNA is TGTGCCAGCAGCCTCGACAGGGGAGGGTATGGCTACACCTTC. As protein: CASSLDRGGYGYTF.

This chain joins TRBV9 and TRBJ1-1; no clear D gene. The V gene lost 3 bases and the J gene lost 2 bases, with 5 bases spanning the gap. This CDR3 comprises 12 residues. Germline V CDR1 and CDR2: SGDLS, YYNGEE. The DNA of the CDR3 is TGTGCCAGCAGCGGGTCTAACACTGAAGCTTTCTTT. The encoded protein is CASSGSNTEAFF.

This clonotype was detected a few times. The rearrangement uses TRBV20-1 and TRBJ1-4; D gene uncertain. The CDR3 totals 15 residues. CDR1 DFQATT and CDR2 SNEGSKA come from the germline V gene (reference sequence). With 3 bases removed from V and 0 bases from J, the gap between germline ends came to 11 bases. The CDR3 here is CSASETLATNEKLFF. The DNA of the CDR3 is TGCAGTGCTAGCGAGACACTCGCAACTAATGAAAAACTGTTTTTT.

This clonotype turned up a few times. This chain uses TRBV7-9 with TRBJ2-2; D is perhaps TRBD2 (6 bases). The ends were cut back, 7 bases at V and 0 bases at J, with 15 bases in the middle. The length of the CDR3 is 16 residues. Germline V gene lookup returns CDR1 SEHNR and CDR2 FQNEAQ (reference sequence). CDR3 bases: TGTGCCAGCACCTCACCTGGGGGGACGAACACCGGGGAGCTGTTTTTT. Translated: CASTSPGGTNTGELFF.

This clonotype showed up just a few times. J is TRBJ2-1 and V is TRBV5-6; D is ambiguous. The CDR3 length is 11 residues. The V end lost 0 bases, the J end lost 5 bases, and 0 bases lay between the germline ends. Germline CDR1 SGHDT, CDR2 YYEEEE. The CDR3 DNA sequence: TGTGCCAGCAGCTTGGACAATGAGCAGTTCTTC. Protein product: CASSLDNEQFF. Variable domain in full (rest from reference TRBV5-6 and TRBJ2-1): DAGVTQSPTHLIKTRGQQVTLRCSPKSGHDTVSWYQQALGQGPQFIFQYYEEEERQRGNFPDRFSGHQFPNYSSELNVNALLLGDSALYLCASSLDNEQFFGPGTRLTVL.

The V call is TRBV18, the J call TRBJ2-7; no firm D call. The ends were cut back, 3 bases at V and 2 bases at J, with 8 bases in the middle. The CDR3 is made up of 13 amino acids. Germline V gene sequence: CDR1 KGHSH, CDR2 LQKENI. This CDR3 is CASSPQHPYEQYF. The CDR3, as DNA: TGTGCCAGCTCACCCCAACACCCCTACGAGCAGTACTTC.

In this sample, this clonotype turned up a few times. The chain has TRBV19 and TRBJ1-2; weak D call: TRBD1 (6 bases). Germline V gene data show CDR1 as LNHDA and CDR2 as SQIVND (reference sequence). V shed 5 bases and J shed 6 bases, with 10 bases lying between them. The CDR3 has 12 amino acids. As DNA, the CDR3 is TGTGCCAGTAGTGGACAGTATGATGGCTACACCTTC. It codes for CASSGQYDGYTF.

This clonotype was detected a few times. The V gene is TRBV12-3 or TRBV12-4, the J gene TRBJ2-4, with D hard to call. The CDR3 runs 11 residues. The V end lost 3 bases, the J end lost 12 bases, and 9 bases lay between the germline ends. CDR3 in amino acids: CASSLGSAQYF. The CDR3 DNA sequence: TGTGCCAGCAGTTTGGGGTCGGCTCAGTACTTC.

The rearrangement uses TRBV12-3 or TRBV12-4 and TRBJ2-3; D may be TRBD2 (6 bases). The CDR3 has 13 residues. Trimming removed 4 bases at V and 4 bases at J, with 9 bases between. For the CDR3, the DNA is TGTGCCAGCAGTTCGACTAGATCAGATACGCAGTATTTT. Amino acid sequence: CASSSTRSDTQYF.

This clonotype has only a few counts. This rearrangement joins TRBV5-1 to TRBJ2-5, with 7 bases aligning to TRBD1. Germline V gene sequence: CDR1 SGHRS, CDR2 YFSETQ. The CDR3 covers 15 residues. J lost 5 bases, V lost 4 bases, and 11 bases had no gene match. CDR3: CASSNSGTEGETQYF. In DNA form, the CDR3 reads TGCGCCAGCAGCAACTCCGGGACAGAGGGCGAGACCCAGTACTTC.

The table lists this clonotype with a few counts. The chain uses TRBV5-1 and TRBJ1-2; D is unresolved. CDR3 length: 14 amino acids. V was pared by 2 bases and J by 0 bases, with 8 bases between. Germline V gene lookup returns CDR1 SGHRS and CDR2 YFSETQ. CDR3 sequence reads: CASSLQPTNYGYTF. The CDR3 bases are TGCGCCAGCAGCTTACAGCCTACTAACTATGGCTACACCTTC.

On this clonotype: One end of the junction varies from germline; a read error may be responsible. The V gene is TRBV5-1, the J gene TRBJ2-6; a weak D match, TRBD1 (6 bases). This CDR3 has 13 residues. In germline, CDR1 is SGHRS, CDR2 YFSETQ. CDR3 sequence: CDSGSTGHNVLTF. The CDR3 bases are TGCGACAGCGGATCAACGGGACACAACGTCCTGACTTTC.

This clonotype was counted a few times. The gene calls are TRBV7-9 and TRBJ1-6; possible D gene TRBD1, 5 bases. Germline CDR1 reads SEHNR; CDR2 reads FQNEAQ (reference sequence). The CDR3 is 12 residues long. The germline V and J ends were trimmed by 5 bases and 14 bases, with 13 bases remaining between them. CDR3: CASSLLEGSLHF. For the CDR3, the DNA is TGTGCCAGCAGCCTCCTCGAGGGGTCCCTCCACTTT.

This chain joins TRBV28 and TRBJ1-1, with 7 nucleotides matching TRBD1. CDR1 is MDHEN and CDR2 is SYDVKM in the germline V gene. CDR3 size: 16 residues. After removal of 8 bases from V and 3 bases from J, the junction contained 15 bases not matched to a gene. CDR3 nucleotide sequence: TGTGCCAGCCGGGCAGGGGGGAGGGGACGGCACACTGAAGCTTTCTTT. It is translated as CASRAGGRGRHTEAFF.

V gene TRBV4-1 combines with J gene TRBJ2-6; D remains unclear. V was shortened by 3 bases and J by 0 bases, with 12 bases between the two germline ends. The CDR3 length is 17 residues. The germline gives CDR1 MGHRA, CDR2 YSYEKL. CDR3 DNA: TGCGCCAGCAGCCATCAGGAAACCGCCTCTGGGGCCAACGTCCTGACTTTC. Its translation: CASSHQETASGANVLTF.

This clonotype was recorded once. The J gene is TRBJ1-5, the V gene TRBV10-3; a weak D match, TRBD1 (6 bases). The CDR3 extends over 13 amino acids. CDR1 is ENHRY and CDR2 is SYGVKD in the germline V gene. V lost 9 bases to trimming and J lost 5 bases, with 14 bases between them. The CDR3 DNA is TGTGCCATATGCCAGGGGTCGCATCAGCCCCAGCATTTT. Amino acid sequence: CAICQGSHQPQHF.

The V gene is TRBV12-3 or TRBV12-4, the J gene TRBJ2-5; D tentatively fits TRBD1 or TRBD2 (5 bases each). The length of the CDR3 is 13 residues. Trimming took off 5 bases at V and 5 bases at J, with 12 bases between the two ends. This CDR3 is CASSPSWGETQYF. DNA of the CDR3: TGTGCCAGCAGTCCTAGTTGGGGGGAGACCCAGTACTTC.

This chain joins TRBV6-5 and TRBJ1-3, with 10 bases that match TRBD1. The CDR3 contains 18 residues. Germline V lookup: CDR1 MNHEY, CDR2 SVGAGI. The V gene end was trimmed by 0 bases and the J gene end by 0 bases; junction bases not matched to a gene: 5. The CDR3 DNA reads as TGTGCCAGCAGTTACTCGGGGACAGGGGCATACTCTGGAAACACCATATATTTT. Translation: CASSYSGTGAYSGNTIYF.

The chain is built from TRBV6-5 and TRBJ2-1; 7 nucleotides match TRBD1. Germline trimming cut 6 bases from V and 0 bases from J; bases unmatched to any gene: 8. Germline CDR1 reads MNHEY; CDR2 reads SVGAGI. The CDR3 runs 16 residues. CDR3 coding DNA: TGTGCCAGCAGGCCCCGACAGGGTGGCTCCTACAATGAGCAGTTCTTC. Translating gives CASRPRQGGSYNEQFF.

The chain carries TRBV24-1 and TRBJ1-4, with TRBD1 matching over 9 bases. Germline V gene lookup returns CDR1 KGHDR and CDR2 SFDVKD. V lost 4 bases to trimming and J lost 6 bases; unmatched junction nucleotides: 8. The CDR3 is 16 amino acids. CDR3 region: CATSDPGTGTHEKLFF. The CDR3 bases are TGTGCCACCAGTGACCCCGGGACAGGGACCCATGAAAAACTGTTTTTT.

V gene TRBV7-2 combines with J gene TRBJ1-4, with D maybe TRBD1 (5 bases). The germline V and J ends were trimmed by 4 bases and 5 bases, with 8 bases remaining between them. The CDR3 extends over 13 amino acids. CDR1 and CDR2 from the germline V gene are SGHTA and FQGNSA. The CDR3, as DNA: TGTGCCAGCAGCTCCCCAGGGAATGAAAAACTGTTTTTT. Translated, it gives CASSSPGNEKLFF.

This clonotype has just a few counts. J is TRBJ1-1 and V is TRBV6-4; unclear D gene. V lost 1 base to trimming and J lost 5 bases, with 8 bases between them. CDR3 size: 13 residues. The germline V gene has CDR1 MRHNA and CDR2 SNTAGT. CDR3 nucleotide sequence: TGTGCCAGCAGTGACTGGGAAGGGACTGAAGCTTTCTTT. Residues: CASSDWEGTEAFF.